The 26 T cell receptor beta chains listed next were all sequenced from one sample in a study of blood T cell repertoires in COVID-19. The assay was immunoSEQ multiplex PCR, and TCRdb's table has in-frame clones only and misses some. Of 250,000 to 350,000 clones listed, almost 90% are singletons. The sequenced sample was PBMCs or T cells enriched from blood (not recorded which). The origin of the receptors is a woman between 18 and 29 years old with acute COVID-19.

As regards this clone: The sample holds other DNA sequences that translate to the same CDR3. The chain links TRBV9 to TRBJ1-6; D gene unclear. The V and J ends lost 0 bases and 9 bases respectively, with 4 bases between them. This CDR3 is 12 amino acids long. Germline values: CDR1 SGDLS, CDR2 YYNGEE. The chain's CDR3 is CASSVGGSPLHF. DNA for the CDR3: TGTGCCAGCAGCGTAGGAGGTTCACCCCTCCACTTT.

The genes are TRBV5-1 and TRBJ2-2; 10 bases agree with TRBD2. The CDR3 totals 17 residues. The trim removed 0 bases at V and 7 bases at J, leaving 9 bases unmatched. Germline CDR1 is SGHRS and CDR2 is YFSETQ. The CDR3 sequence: CASSLGLAGASGGELFF. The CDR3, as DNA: TGCGCCAGCAGCTTGGGGCTAGCGGGAGCCTCCGGCGGGGAGCTGTTTTTT.

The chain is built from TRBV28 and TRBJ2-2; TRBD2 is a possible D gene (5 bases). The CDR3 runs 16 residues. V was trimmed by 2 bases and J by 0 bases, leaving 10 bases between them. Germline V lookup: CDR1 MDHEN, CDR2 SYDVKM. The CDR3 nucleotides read TGTGCCAGCAGTTTAGGAGGATACGCGAACACCGGGGAGCTGTTTTTT. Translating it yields CASSLGGYANTGELFF.

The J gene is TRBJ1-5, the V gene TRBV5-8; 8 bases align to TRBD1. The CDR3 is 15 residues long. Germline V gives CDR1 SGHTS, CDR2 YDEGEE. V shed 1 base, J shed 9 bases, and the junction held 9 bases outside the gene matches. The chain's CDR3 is CASSLHGTGQRPQHF. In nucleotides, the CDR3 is TGTGCCAGCAGCTTGCACGGGACAGGACAGCGGCCCCAGCATTTT. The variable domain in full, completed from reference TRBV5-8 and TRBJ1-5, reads EAGVTQSPTHLIKTRGQQATLRCSPISGHTSVYWYQQALGLGLQFLLWYDEGEERNRGNFPPRFSGRQFPNYSSELNVNALELEDSALYLCASSLHGTGQRPQHFGDGTRLSIL.

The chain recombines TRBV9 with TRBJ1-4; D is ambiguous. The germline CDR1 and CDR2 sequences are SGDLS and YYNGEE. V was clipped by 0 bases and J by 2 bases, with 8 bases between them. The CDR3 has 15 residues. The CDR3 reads CASSVGEKTNEKLFF. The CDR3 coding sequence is TGTGCCAGCAGCGTAGGGGAGAAGACTAATGAAAAACTGTTTTTT.

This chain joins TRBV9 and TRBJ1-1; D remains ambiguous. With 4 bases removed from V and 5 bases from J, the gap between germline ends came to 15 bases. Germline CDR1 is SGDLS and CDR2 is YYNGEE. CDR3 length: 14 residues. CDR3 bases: TGTGCCAGCAGCCCTAACCCGGGTGCTACTGAAGCTTTCTTT. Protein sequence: CASSPNPGATEAFF. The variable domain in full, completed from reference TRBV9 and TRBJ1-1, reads DSGVTQTPKHLITATGQRVTLRCSPRSGDLSVYWYQQSLDQGLQFLIQYYNGEERAKGNILERFSAQQFPDLHSELNLSSLELGDSALYFCASSPNPGATEAFFGQGTRLTVV.

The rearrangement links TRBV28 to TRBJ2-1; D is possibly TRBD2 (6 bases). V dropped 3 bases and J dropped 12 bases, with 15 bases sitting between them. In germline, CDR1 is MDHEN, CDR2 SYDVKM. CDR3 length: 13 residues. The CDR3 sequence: CASSLTGRTRQFF. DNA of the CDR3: TGTGCCAGCAGTTTGACTGGGAGGACAAGGCAGTTCTTC.

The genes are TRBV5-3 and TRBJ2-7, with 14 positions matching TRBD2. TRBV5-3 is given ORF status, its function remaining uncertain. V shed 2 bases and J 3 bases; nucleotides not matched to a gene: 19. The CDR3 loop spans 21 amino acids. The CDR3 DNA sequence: TGTGCCAGAAGCTTTCAGGGTAGACAGCCGGGACTAGCGGGAGACGGCTACGAGCAGTACTTC. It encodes CARSFQGRQPGLAGDGYEQYF.

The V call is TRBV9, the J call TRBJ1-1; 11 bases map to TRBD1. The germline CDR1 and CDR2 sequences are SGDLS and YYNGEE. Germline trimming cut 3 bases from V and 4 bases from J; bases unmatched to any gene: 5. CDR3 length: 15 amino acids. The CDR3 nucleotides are TGTGCCAGCAGCGGGACAGGGGGCCGGGGCACTGAAGCTTTCTTT. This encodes CASSGTGGRGTEAFF. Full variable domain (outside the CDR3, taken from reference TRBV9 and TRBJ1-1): DSGVTQTPKHLITATGQRVTLRCSPRSGDLSVYWYQQSLDQGLQFLIQYYNGEERAKGNILERFSAQQFPDLHSELNLSSLELGDSALYFCASSGTGGRGTEAFFGQGTRLTVV.

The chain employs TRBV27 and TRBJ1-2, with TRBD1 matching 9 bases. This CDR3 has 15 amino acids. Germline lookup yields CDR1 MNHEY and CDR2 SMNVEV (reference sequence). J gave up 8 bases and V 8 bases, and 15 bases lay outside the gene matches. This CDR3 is CASSPGTGQLRGYTF. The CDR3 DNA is TGTGCCAGCTCCCCAGGGACAGGGCAGCTTCGGGGCTACACCTTC.

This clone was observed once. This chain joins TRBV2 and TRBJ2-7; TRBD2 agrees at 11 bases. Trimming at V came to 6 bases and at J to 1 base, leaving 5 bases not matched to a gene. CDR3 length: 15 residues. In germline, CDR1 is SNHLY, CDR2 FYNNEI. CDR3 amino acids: CASRGTSGLSYEQYF. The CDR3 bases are TGTGCCAGCAGAGGGACTAGCGGCCTTTCCTACGAGCAGTACTTC.

CDR3 amino acids: CASSFLAGDVADTQYF. CDR3 bases: TGTGCCAGCAGCTTCTTAGCGGGAGATGTGGCAGATACGCAGTATTTT. The genes are TRBV7-9 and TRBJ2-3, with 9 positions matching TRBD2. The V gene end was trimmed by 3 bases and the J gene end by 4 bases; junction bases not matched to a gene: 8. The CDR3 length is 16 residues. Germline V lookup: CDR1 SEHNR, CDR2 FQNEAQ (reference sequence).

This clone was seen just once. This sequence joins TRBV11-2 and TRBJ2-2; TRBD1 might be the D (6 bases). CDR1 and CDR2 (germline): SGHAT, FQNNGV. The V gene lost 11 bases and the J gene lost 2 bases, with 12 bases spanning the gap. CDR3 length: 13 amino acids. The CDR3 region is CALRTANTGELFF. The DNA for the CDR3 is TGTGCCCTAAGGACAGCTAACACCGGGGAGCTGTTTTTT.

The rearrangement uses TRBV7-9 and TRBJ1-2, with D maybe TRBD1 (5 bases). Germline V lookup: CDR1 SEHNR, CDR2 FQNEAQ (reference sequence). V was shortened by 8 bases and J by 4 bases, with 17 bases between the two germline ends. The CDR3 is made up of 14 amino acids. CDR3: CASGSGGGGYGYTF. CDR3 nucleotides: TGTGCCAGCGGCTCCGGGGGGGGTGGCTATGGCTACACCTTC.

The CDR3 coding sequence is TGTGCCAGCAGTTTAGTTCCCCTCGGGGGGCACTATGGCTACACCTTC. It translates to CASSLVPLGGHYGYTF. V gene TRBV28 combines with J gene TRBJ1-2, with D maybe TRBD1 (6 bases). The CDR3 is 16 residues long. Trimming stripped 2 bases from V and 3 bases from J, with 16 bases between. The germline gives CDR1 MDHEN, CDR2 SYDVKM.

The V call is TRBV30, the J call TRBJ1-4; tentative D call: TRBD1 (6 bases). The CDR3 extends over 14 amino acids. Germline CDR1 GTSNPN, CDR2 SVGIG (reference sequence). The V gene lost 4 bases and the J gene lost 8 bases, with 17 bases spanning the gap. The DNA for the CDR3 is TGTGCCTGGACCCTCTGGAGGGGGGGCGAAAAACTGTTTTTT. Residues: CAWTLWRGGEKLFF.

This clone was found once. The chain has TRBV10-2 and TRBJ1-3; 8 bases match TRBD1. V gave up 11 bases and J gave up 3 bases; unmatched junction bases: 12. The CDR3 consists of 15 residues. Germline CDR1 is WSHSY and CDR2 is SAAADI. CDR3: CAAGRDRGYGNTIYF. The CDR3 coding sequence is TGCGCCGCGGGGCGAGACAGGGGATATGGAAACACCATATATTTT.

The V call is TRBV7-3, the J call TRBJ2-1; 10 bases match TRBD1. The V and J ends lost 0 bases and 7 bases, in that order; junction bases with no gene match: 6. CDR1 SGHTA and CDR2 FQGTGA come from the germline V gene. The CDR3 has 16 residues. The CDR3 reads CASSLTGQGGRNEQFF. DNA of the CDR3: TGTGCCAGCAGCTTAACCGGACAGGGGGGTAGAAATGAGCAGTTCTTC.

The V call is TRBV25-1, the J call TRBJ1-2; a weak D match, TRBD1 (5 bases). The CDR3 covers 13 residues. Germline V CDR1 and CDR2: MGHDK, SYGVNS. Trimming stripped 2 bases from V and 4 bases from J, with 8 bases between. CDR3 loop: CASSERGSYGYTF. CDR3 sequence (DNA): TGTGCCAGCAGTGAACGGGGGTCCTATGGCTACACCTTC.

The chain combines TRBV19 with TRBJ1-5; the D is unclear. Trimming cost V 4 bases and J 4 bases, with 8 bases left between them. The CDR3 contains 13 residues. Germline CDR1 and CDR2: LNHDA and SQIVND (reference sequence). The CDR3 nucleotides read TGTGCCAGTAGTACGGGGAGGAATCAGCCCCAGCATTTT. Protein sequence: CASSTGRNQPQHF.

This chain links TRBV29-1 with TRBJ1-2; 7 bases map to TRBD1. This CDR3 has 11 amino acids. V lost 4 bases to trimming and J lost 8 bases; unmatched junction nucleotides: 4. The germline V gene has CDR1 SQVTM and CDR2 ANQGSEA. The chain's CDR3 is CSVATGLGYTF. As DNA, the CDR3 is TGCAGCGTTGCGACAGGGTTGGGCTACACCTTC.

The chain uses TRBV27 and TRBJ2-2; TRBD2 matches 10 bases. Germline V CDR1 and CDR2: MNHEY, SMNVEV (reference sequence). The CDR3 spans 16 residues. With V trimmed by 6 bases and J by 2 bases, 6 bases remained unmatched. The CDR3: CASSEAGGHNTGELFF. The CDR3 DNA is TGTGCCAGCAGCGAAGCGGGAGGGCACAACACCGGGGAGCTGTTTTTT.

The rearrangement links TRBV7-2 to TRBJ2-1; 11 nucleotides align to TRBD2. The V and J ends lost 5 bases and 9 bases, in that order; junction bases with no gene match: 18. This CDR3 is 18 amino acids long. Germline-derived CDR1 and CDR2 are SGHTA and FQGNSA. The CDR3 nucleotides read TGTGCCAGCAGCCCACCTGGTAGTTCGGTAGCGGGAGGGTTTGAGCAGTTCTTC. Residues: CASSPPGSSVAGGFEQFF.

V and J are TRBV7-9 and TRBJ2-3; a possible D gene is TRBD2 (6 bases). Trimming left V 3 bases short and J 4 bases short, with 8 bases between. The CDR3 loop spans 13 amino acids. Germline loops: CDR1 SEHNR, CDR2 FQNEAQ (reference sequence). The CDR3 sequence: CASSFPGADTQYF. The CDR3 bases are TGTGCCAGCAGCTTCCCGGGAGCAGATACGCAGTATTTT.

In DNA form, the CDR3 reads TGTGCCAGTAAAGAGGGGGGGCTGGATGAAGCTTTCTTT. Translated: CASKEGGLDEAFF. This chain joins TRBV19 and TRBJ1-1; maybe TRBD1 (6 bases). The V and J ends lost 7 bases and 7 bases respectively, with 16 bases between them. Per the germline V gene, CDR1 is LNHDA and CDR2 is SQIVND (reference sequence). The CDR3 loop spans 13 amino acids.

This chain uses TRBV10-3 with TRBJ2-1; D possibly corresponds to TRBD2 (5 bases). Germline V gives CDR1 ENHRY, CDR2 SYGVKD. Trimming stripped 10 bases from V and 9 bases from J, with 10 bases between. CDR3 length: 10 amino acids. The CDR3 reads CASGSGEQFF. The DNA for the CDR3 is TGTGCCAGCGGGTCGGGTGAGCAGTTCTTC.